The rows below give T cell receptor beta chains drawn from one sample of a study of early T cells in non-severe SARS-CoV-2 infection. TCRdb fed the 5' RACE reads into MiXCR, producing one record per CDR3 protein. The repertoire includes roughly 110,000 distinct CDR3 sequences, around 10% of them detected once, and roughly 7.5% sits in the top ten. The source material was whole blood. The receptors shown here come from an adult who was a healthcare worker with PCR-confirmed SARS-CoV-2 infection or an uninfected control (not recorded which). Each CDR3 is given with its conserved first and last residue. Each record gives: clone size, J gene, V gene, D gene, CDR3 protein, CDR3 DNA. D genes are given only for firm matches. Expanded clones are given a class, and other clones once, few, many or no size at all.

clone_size: few
j_call: TRBJ2-7
v_call: TRBV7-9
d_call: .
cdr3_aa: CASSLSAVRDHSYEQYF
cdr3_nt: TGTGCCAGCAGTTTATCGGCCGTCCGGGACCACTCCTACGAGCAGTACTTC

clone_size: many
j_call: TRBJ2-3
v_call: TRBV27
d_call: .
cdr3_aa: CASSQTWDGDTQYF
cdr3_nt: TGTGCCAGCAGCCAAACCTGGGACGGAGATACGCAGTATTTT

clone_size: .
j_call: TRBJ1-1
v_call: TRBV6-1
d_call: .
cdr3_aa: CASTDGLNTEAFF
cdr3_nt: TGTGCCAGCACTGATGGATTGAACACTGAAGCTTTCTTT

clone_size: many
j_call: TRBJ2-5
v_call: TRBV27
d_call: TRBD2
cdr3_aa: CASSSPGGLRETQYF
cdr3_nt: TGTGCCAGCAGTTCACCGGGGGGGCTTAGGGAGACCCAGTACTTC

clone_size: .
j_call: TRBJ2-4
v_call: TRBV28
d_call: .
cdr3_aa: CASSLSPGMNIQYF
cdr3_nt: TGTGCCAGCAGTTTAAGCCCAGGGATGAACATTCAGTACTTC

clone_size: many
j_call: TRBJ2-1
v_call: TRBV28
d_call: .
cdr3_aa: CASSPNRRNEQFF
cdr3_nt: TGTGCCAGCAGCCCGAACAGACGGAATGAGCAGTTCTTC

clone_size: many
j_call: TRBJ1-2
v_call: TRBV11-2
d_call: .
cdr3_aa: CASRSADTAYGYTF
cdr3_nt: TGTGCCAGCAGAAGTGCTGACACTGCCTATGGCTACACCTTC

clone_size: many
j_call: TRBJ2-3
v_call: TRBV5-1
d_call: TRBD1
cdr3_aa: CASSLGDREADTQYF
cdr3_nt: TGCGCCAGCAGCTTGGGGGACAGGGAGGCAGATACGCAGTATTTT

clone_size: many
j_call: TRBJ2-2
v_call: TRBV3-1
d_call: .
cdr3_aa: CASSPQGPGELFF
cdr3_nt: TGTGCCAGCAGCCCACAGGGCCCCGGGGAGCTGTTTTTT

clone_size: many
j_call: TRBJ1-1
v_call: TRBV2
d_call: .
cdr3_aa: CASTLEGRGTEAFF
cdr3_nt: TGTGCCAGCACTCTTGAGGGGCGAGGGACTGAAGCTTTCTTT